Following are 14 T cell receptor beta chains from one sample sequenced in a study of technical replicates of blood from a handful of donors. The table came from immunoSEQ multiplex PCR; TCRdb's copy has only in-frame clones and leaves some out. This sample has fewer than 90,000 clones, with roughly 94% found just once. Input material: T cells isolated from PBMCs. The receptors derive from a human donor in good health.

The chain joins TRBV11-2 to TRBJ1-6; no reliable D call. Germline CDR1 and CDR2: SGHAT and FQNNGV. CDR3 size: 11 residues. V was shortened by 5 bases and J by 7 bases, with 3 bases between the two germline ends. This CDR3 is CASSENSPLHF. For the CDR3, the DNA is TGTGCCAGCAGCGAGAATTCACCCCTCCACTTT. The full variable domain, with the rest looked up from reference TRBV11-2 and TRBJ1-6, is EAGVAQSPRYKIIEKRQSVAFWCNPISGHATLYWYQQILGQGPKLLIQFQNNGVVDDSQLPKDRFSAERLKGVDSTLKIQPAKLEDSAVYLCASSENSPLHFGNGTRLTVT.

The rearrangement joins TRBV5-6 to TRBJ1-5; D not certain. Germline CDR1 is SGHDT and CDR2 is YYEEEE. CDR3 size: 12 residues. V was trimmed by 0 bases and J by 6 bases, leaving 4 bases between them. CDR3 DNA: TGTGCCAGCAGCTTGGGCAGTCAGCCCCAGCATTTT. Translated: CASSLGSQPQHF.

V is TRBV5-1 and J is TRBJ1-2; 11 bases agree with TRBD1. Germline assignment: CDR1 SGHRS and CDR2 YFSETQ. The CDR3 runs 14 residues. The DNA of the CDR3 is TGCTTAGAGGGACGGACAGGGGGCATGGAAGGCTACACCTTC. It specifies CLEGRTGGMEGYTF.

V usage is TRBV19 and J usage is TRBJ1-1; D not resolved. The V end lost 0 bases, the J end lost 0 bases, and 11 bases lay between the germline ends. This CDR3 contains 16 residues. Germline loops: CDR1 LNHDA, CDR2 SQIVND (reference sequence). In nucleotides, the CDR3 is TGTGCCAGTAGTATAGAACAATTAAGTATGAACACTGAAGCTTTCTTT. Its protein product is CASSIEQLSMNTEAFF. Full variable domain (remainder filled in from reference TRBV19 and TRBJ1-1): DGGITQSPKYLFRKEGQNVTLSCEQNLNHDAMYWYRQDPGQGLRLIYYSQIVNDFQKGDIAEGYSVSREKKESFPLTVTSAQKNPTAFYLCASSIEQLSMNTEAFFGQGTRLTVV.

The V call is TRBV5-1, the J call TRBJ2-1; TRBD2 might be the D (7 bases). The CDR3 consists of 15 residues. Between the trimmed V and J ends, which lost 4 bases and 4 bases, there was a span of 15 bases. Germline CDR1 and CDR2: SGHRS and YFSETQ. CDR3 protein: CASSPIGGQYNEQFF. CDR3 bases: TGCGCCAGCAGCCCCATCGGGGGGCAATACAATGAGCAGTTCTTC.

V and J are TRBV4-1 and TRBJ2-7; D perhaps matches TRBD2 (5 bases). CDR3 length equals 12 residues. Deletions cut 2 bases from V and 9 bases from J, with 11 bases between. Germline CDR1 is MGHRA and CDR2 is YSYEKL. CDR3 protein: CASSQIGIGQYF. Here the CDR3 DNA reads TGCGCCAGCAGCCAAATCGGGATCGGGCAGTACTTC.

The chain employs TRBV28 and TRBJ1-3, with D maybe TRBD1 (6 bases). V lost 7 bases, J lost 1 base, and 23 bases lay in between. The CDR3 loop spans 18 amino acids. Germline CDR1 MDHEN, CDR2 SYDVKM. DNA of the CDR3: TGTGCCAGCACCCTGGGGCGGGGGCGGCCGATATCTGGAAACACCATATATTTT. Its protein product is CASTLGRGRPISGNTIYF.

The chain uses TRBV7-9 and TRBJ1-4, with D maybe TRBD1 (6 bases). The germline V gene has CDR1 SEHNR and CDR2 FQNEAQ (reference sequence). CDR3 length: 14 amino acids. V was pared by 4 bases and J by 8 bases, with 14 bases between. Written as DNA, the CDR3 is TGTGCCAGCAGCTCCAACAGGGCCGCCGAAAAACTGTTTTTT. Protein product: CASSSNRAAEKLFF.

The genes are TRBV28 and TRBJ2-5; TRBD2 is a possible D gene (5 bases). Germline CDR1 reads MDHEN; CDR2 reads SYDVKM. With 8 bases removed from V and 1 base from J, the gap between germline ends came to 8 bases. The CDR3 runs to 12 residues. Written as DNA, the CDR3 is TGTGCCAGCGAGGGCTCCCAAGAGACCCAGTACTTC. This encodes CASEGSQETQYF.

This chain links TRBV13 with TRBJ2-7; 7 positions agree with TRBD1. Trimming removed 4 bases from V and 4 bases from J; junction bases left unmatched: 4. Germline CDR1 reads PRHDT; CDR2 reads FYEKMQ (reference sequence). CDR3 length: 13 amino acids. This CDR3 is CASSWGQFYEQYF. CDR3 nucleotide sequence: TGTGCCAGCAGCTGGGGACAGTTTTACGAGCAGTACTTC.

The genes are TRBV10-1 and TRBJ2-7; D is possibly TRBD1 (5 bases). The germline V gene encodes CDR1 WNHNN and CDR2 SYGVQD (reference sequence). The CDR3 is made up of 13 amino acids. V was pared by 5 bases and J by 2 bases, with 10 bases between. CDR3 sequence (DNA): TGCGCCAGCAGTCTGAAGGGGACCTACGAGCAGTACTTC. Its translation: CASSLKGTYEQYF.

This chain links TRBV4-1 with TRBJ1-4; weak D call: TRBD1 (5 bases). This CDR3 is 17 amino acids long. Germline V gene lookup returns CDR1 MGHRA and CDR2 YSYEKL. Trimming shortened V by 3 bases and J by 2 bases, and 16 bases separated the two germline ends. In DNA form, the CDR3 reads TGCGCCAGCAGCCACAAAGCGGGGGGGTGGACTAATGAAAAACTGTTTTTT. Amino acids: CASSHKAGGWTNEKLFF.

This chain joins TRBV7-6 and TRBJ2-1; TRBD2 agrees at 14 bases. The germline V gene has CDR1 SGHVS and CDR2 FNYEAQ. Germline trimming cut 10 bases from V and 5 bases from J; bases unmatched to any gene: 10. The CDR3 has 16 amino acids. CDR3 amino acids: CATEKTSGGADNEQFF. CDR3 nucleotide sequence: TGTGCCACGGAAAAGACTAGCGGGGGGGCGGACAATGAGCAGTTCTTC.

The chain carries TRBV29-1 and TRBJ1-1, with 9 nucleotides matching TRBD1. Germline CDR1 and CDR2: SQVTM and ANQGSEA. Unmatched junction bases numbered 10, after V lost 7 bases and J lost 10 bases. This CDR3 is built from 12 residues. Written as DNA, the CDR3 is TGCAGCGCCACCGGGACAGGGAAAGTAGCTTTCTTT. Translating gives CSATGTGKVAFF.